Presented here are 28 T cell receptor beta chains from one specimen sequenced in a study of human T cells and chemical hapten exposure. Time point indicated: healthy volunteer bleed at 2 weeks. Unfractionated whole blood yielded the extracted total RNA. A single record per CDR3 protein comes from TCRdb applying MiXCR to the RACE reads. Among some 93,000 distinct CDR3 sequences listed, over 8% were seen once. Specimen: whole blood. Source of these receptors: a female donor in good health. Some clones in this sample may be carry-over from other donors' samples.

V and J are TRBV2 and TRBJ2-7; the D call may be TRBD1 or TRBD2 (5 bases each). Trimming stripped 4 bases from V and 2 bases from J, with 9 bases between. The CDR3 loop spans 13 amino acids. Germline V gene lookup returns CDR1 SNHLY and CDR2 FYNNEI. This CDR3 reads CASSVGGPYEQYF. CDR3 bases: TGTGCCAGCAGTGTTGGGGGACCCTACGAGCAGTACTTC.

The CDR3 spells CASSLGLAGGFNEQFF. In DNA, the CDR3 is TGTGCCAGCAGTTTAGGACTAGCGGGAGGGTTCAATGAGCAGTTCTTC. The chain couples TRBV28 to TRBJ2-1; 15 bases are a match to TRBD2. CDR1 is MDHEN, CDR2 SYDVKM, per germline. The CDR3 sequence is 16 residues long. Unmatched junction bases numbered 2, after V lost 2 bases and J lost 6 bases.

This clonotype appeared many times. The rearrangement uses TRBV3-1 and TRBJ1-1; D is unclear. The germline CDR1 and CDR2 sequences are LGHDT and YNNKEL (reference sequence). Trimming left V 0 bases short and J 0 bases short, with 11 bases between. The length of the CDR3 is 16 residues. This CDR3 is CASSQDRADLNTEAFF. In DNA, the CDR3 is TGTGCCAGCAGCCAAGATCGGGCAGATCTGAACACTGAAGCTTTCTTT.

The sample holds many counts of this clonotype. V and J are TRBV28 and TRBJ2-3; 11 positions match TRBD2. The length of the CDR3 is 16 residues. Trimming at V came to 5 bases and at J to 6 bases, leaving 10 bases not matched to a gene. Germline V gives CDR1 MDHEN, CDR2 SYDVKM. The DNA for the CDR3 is TGTGCCAGCAGTCTCATAGCGGGAGGGCCGGTTGATACGCAGTATTTT. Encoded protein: CASSLIAGGPVDTQYF. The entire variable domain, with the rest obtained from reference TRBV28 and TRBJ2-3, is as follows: DVKVTQSSRYLVKRTGEKVFLECVQDMDHENMFWYRQDPGLGLRLIYFSYDVKMKEKGDIPEGYSVSREKKERFSLILESASTNQTSMYLCASSLIAGGPVDTQYFGPGTRLTVL.

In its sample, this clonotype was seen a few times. The CDR3 DNA sequence: TGTGCCAGCAGCTCCCGGTCGGCCCTCACAGATACGCAGTATTTT. It codes for CASSSRSALTDTQYF. This chain uses TRBV7-9 with TRBJ2-3, with no clear D. The CDR3 extends over 15 amino acids. V dropped 4 bases and J dropped 2 bases, with 13 bases sitting between them. Germline V gives CDR1 SEHNR, CDR2 FQNEAQ (reference sequence).

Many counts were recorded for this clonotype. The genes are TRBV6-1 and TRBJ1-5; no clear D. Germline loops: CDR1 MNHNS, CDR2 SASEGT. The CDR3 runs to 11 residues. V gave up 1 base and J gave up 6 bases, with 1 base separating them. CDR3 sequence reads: CASSEVQPQHF. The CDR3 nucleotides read TGTGCCAGCAGTGAAGTTCAGCCCCAGCATTTT.

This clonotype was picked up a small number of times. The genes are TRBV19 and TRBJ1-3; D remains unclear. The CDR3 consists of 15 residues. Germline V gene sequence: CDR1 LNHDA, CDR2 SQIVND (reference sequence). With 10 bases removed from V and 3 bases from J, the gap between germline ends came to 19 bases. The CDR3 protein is CATSEWTPLGNTIYF. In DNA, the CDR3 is TGTGCCACCAGCGAATGGACTCCCCTTGGAAACACCATATATTTT.

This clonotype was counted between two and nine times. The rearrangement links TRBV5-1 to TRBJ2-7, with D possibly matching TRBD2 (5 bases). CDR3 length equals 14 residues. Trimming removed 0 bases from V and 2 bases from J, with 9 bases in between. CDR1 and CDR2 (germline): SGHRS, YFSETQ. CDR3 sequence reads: CASSLVRDPYEQYF. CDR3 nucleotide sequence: TGCGCCAGCAGCTTGGTCCGGGATCCCTACGAGCAGTACTTC.

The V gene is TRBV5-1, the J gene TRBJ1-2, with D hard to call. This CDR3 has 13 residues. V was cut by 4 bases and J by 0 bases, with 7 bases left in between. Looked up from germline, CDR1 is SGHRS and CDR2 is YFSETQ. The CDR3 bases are TGCGCCAGCAGCCCGGACGCTAACTATGGCTACACCTTC. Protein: CASSPDANYGYTF.

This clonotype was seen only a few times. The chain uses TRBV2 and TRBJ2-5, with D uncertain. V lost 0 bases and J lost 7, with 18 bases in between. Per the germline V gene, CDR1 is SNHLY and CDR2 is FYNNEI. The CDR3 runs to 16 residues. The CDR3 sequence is CASSEALDILGGTQYF. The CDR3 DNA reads TGTGCCAGCAGTGAAGCGCTCGACATCCTAGGTGGGACCCAGTACTTC. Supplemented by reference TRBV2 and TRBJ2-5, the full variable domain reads EPEVTQTPSHQVTQMGQEVILRCVPISNHLYFYWYRQILGQKVEFLVSFYNNEISEKSEIFDDQFSVERPDGSNFTLKIRSTKLEDSAMYFCASSEALDILGGTQYFGPGTRLLVL.

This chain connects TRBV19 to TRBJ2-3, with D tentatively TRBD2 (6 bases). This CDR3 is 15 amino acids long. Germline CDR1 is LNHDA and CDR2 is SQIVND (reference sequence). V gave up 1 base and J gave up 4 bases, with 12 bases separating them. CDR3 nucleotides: TGTGCCAGTAGTATAGTGGCTAGCGATGCAGATACGCAGTATTTT. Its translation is CASSIVASDADTQYF.

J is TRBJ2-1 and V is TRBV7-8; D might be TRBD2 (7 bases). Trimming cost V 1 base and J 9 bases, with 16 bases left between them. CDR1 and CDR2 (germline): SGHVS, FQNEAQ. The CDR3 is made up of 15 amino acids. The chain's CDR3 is CASSLDREGLFEQFF. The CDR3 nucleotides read TGTGCCAGCAGCTTAGACAGGGAGGGACTATTTGAGCAGTTCTTC.

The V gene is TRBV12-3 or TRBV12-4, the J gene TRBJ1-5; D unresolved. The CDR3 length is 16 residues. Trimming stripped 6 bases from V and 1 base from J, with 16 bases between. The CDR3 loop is CASSSGGSKSNQPQHF. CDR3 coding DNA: TGTGCCAGCAGCTCGGGAGGCAGCAAAAGCAATCAGCCCCAGCATTTT.

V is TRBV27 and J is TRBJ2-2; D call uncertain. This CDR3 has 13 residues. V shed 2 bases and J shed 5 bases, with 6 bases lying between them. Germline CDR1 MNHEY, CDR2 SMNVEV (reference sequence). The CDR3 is CASSLVATGELFF. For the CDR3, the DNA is TGTGCCAGCAGTTTAGTGGCGACCGGGGAGCTGTTTTTT.

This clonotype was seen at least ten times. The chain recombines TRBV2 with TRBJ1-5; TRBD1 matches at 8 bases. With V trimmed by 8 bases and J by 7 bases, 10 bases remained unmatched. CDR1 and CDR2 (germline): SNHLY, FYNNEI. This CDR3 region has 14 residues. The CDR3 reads CASSETGVGQPQHF. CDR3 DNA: TGTGCCAGCTCGGAGACAGGGGTTGGGCAGCCCCAGCATTTT.

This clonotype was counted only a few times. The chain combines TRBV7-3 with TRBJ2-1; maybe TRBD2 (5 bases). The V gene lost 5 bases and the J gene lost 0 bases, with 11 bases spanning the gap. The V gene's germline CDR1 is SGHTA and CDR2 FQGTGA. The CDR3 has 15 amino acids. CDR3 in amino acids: CASSLNRDSYNEQFF. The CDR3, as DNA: TGTGCCAGCAGCCTAAACCGGGACTCCTACAATGAGCAGTTCTTC.

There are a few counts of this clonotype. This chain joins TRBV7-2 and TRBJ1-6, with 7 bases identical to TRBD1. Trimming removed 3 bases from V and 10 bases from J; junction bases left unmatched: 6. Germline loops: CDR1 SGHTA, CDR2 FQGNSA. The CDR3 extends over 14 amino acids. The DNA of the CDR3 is TGTGCCAGCAGCTTTTCAGGGGGAGGCTCACCCCTCCACTTT. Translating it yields CASSFSGGGSPLHF.

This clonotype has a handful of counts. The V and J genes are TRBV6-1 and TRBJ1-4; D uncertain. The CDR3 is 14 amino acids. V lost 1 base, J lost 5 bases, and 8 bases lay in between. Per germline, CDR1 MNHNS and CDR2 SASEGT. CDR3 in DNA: TGTGCCAGCAGTGAAGGATGGGTAAATGAAAAACTGTTTTTT. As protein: CASSEGWVNEKLFF.

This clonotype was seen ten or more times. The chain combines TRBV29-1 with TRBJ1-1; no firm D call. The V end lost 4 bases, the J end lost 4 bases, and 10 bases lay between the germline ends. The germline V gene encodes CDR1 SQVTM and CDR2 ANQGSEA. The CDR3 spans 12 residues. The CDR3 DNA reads TGCAGCGTTGGTGAGAGGCGCACTGAAGCTTTCTTT. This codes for CSVGERRTEAFF.

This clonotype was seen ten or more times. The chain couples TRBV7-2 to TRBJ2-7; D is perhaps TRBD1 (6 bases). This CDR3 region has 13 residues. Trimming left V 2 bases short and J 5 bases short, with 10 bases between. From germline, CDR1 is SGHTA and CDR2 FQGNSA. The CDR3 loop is CASSLRGSDEQYF. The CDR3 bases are TGTGCCAGCAGCTTAAGGGGGTCGGACGAGCAGTACTTC.

The CDR3 reads CASRLTGGTSYEQYF. The DNA for the CDR3 is TGTGCCAGCAGACTCACAGGGGGGACTTCCTACGAGCAGTACTTC. V usage is TRBV7-9 and J usage is TRBJ2-7; 8 nucleotides line up with TRBD1. Per germline, CDR1 SEHNR and CDR2 FQNEAQ (reference sequence). V was clipped by 6 bases and J by 1 base; unmatched bases: 8. This CDR3 comprises 15 residues.

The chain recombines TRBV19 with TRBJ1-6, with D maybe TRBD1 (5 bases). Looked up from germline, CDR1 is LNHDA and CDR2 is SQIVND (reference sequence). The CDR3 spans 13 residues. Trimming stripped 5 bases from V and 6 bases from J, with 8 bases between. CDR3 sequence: CASSSGSNSPLHF. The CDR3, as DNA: TGTGCCAGTAGTTCAGGGAGTAATTCACCCCTCCACTTT.

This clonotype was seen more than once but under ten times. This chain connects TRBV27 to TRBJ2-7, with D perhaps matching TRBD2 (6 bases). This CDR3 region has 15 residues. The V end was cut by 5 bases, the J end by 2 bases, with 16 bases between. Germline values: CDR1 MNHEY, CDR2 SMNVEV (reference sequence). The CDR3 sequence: CASSPAGTWTYEQYF. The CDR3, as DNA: TGTGCCAGCAGTCCAGCCGGGACTTGGACCTACGAGCAGTACTTC.

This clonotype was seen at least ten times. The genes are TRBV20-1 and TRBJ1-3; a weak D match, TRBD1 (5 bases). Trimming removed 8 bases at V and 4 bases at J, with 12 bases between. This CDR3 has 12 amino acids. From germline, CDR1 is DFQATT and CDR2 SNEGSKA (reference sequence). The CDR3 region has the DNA TGCAGTAGGGCAGGGCCGGGAAACACCATATATTTT. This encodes CSRAGPGNTIYF.

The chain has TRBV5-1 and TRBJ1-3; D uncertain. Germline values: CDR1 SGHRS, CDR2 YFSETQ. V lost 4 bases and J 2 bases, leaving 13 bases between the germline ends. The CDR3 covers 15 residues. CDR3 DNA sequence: TGCGCCAGCAGCCCCGAACAGTATCCTGGAAACACCATATATTTT. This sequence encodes CASSPEQYPGNTIYF.

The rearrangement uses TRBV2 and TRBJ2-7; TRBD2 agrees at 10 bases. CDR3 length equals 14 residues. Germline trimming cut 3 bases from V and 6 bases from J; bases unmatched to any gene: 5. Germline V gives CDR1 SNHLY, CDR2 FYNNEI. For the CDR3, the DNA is TGTGCCAGCAGTGAGCTTCTAGCGGGAGTCGAGCAGTACTTC. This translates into CASSELLAGVEQYF. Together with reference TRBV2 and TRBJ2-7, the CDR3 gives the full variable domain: EPEVTQTPSHQVTQMGQEVILRCVPISNHLYFYWYRQILGQKVEFLVSFYNNEISEKSEIFDDQFSVERPDGSNFTLKIRSTKLEDSAMYFCASSELLAGVEQYFGPGTRLTVT.

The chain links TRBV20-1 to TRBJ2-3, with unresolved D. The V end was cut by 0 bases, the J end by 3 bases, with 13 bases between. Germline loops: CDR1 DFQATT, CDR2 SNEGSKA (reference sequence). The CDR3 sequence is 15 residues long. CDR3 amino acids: CSAREVGLETDTQYF. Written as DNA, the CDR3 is TGCAGTGCTAGAGAGGTTGGGCTTGAAACAGATACGCAGTATTTT.

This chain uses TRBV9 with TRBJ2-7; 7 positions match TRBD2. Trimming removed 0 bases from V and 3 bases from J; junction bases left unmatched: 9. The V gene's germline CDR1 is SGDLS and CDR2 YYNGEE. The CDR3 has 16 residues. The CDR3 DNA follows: TGTGCCAGCAGCGTAGGAAGAGGACTAGTGGACTACGAGCAGTACTTC. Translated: CASSVGRGLVDYEQYF.